This T cell receptor (beta chain) comes out of a study of T cells in localized non-small cell lung cancer. Study-level findings and limits: Multi-region tumor sequencing was not done, so intratumor heterogeneity could not be excluded. Uninvolved adjacent lung had the highest recorded T cell clonality, with tumor below it.

The CDR3 runs to 16 residues. Losses at the gene ends were 4 bases for V and 3 bases for J; bases not matched to a gene: 12. Germline-derived CDR1 and CDR2 are SGHNT and YYREEE (reference sequence). About this clone: Its antigen is unknown.

Profiling relied on immunoSEQ multiplex PCR, and the TCRdb table lists in-frame clones only, not all of them. The data hold about 16,000 clones, with around nine tenths observed a single time. The chain links TRBV5-4 to TRBJ1-2, with 7 bases that match TRBD1. The sample was peripheral blood, taken before any cancer treatment. This clonotype was sampled from a male donor older than 55 with stage II squamous cell lung carcinoma. The CDR3 DNA follows: TGTGCCAGCAGCCTGCCCGGACAGGAGGGTTACTATGGCTACACCTTC. This encodes CASSLPGQEGYYGYTF.